This T cell receptor beta chain is drawn from a study of shared clonotypes between healthy human individuals (dated by TCRdb to 2020 to 2021). For the wider study: Three men and a couple of women, aged 18 to 49 years, made up the cohort. For each donor, CD4 naive and CD4 memory were each given three plates, CD8 naive was given two plates, and CD8 memory was given one plate. To estimate repertoire size and how much clonotype sharing occurs between individuals, the study deeply sequenced the blood TCR repertoires of roughly 5 healthy adults. To increase sequencing depth and limit assay-specific biases, TCR repertoire library preparation and sequencing were carried out by different laboratories using diverse techniques. Between about 0.8 and 8.9 billion PBMCs per donor were obtained by leukapheresis.

Using the deep immunoSEQ assay, TCR CDR3 regions were amplified from genomic DNA by multiplex PCR. Extracted genomic DNA from each cell subset was distributed evenly across all wells of several immunoSEQ 96-well plates, and each plate was treated as a replicate. Each replicate PCR for sorted subsets received around 0.2 ug genomic DNA, equal to about 30,000 T cell genomes. The purified libraries were quantified using a Qubit 3.0 fluorometer, sized with a Bioanalyzer 2100, and then quantified again using the KAPA Library Quantification kit. Every immunoSEQ 96-well plate was sequenced on a dedicated single-read 150-cycle Illumina NextSeq 550 flow cell. The authors' analysis ran thus. Because the immunoSEQ output held only junctional sequences and lacked quality scores, the filtering could not match the filtering applied to full-length reads. Sequences were annotated with PyIR, a Python wrapper for IgBLAST v1.9, and V/J genes and CDR3 were assigned using IMGT germline references. Reads were filtered out if the reads had weak V/J assignments (E-value above 1e-6), no CDR3, stop codons, out-of-frame junctions, or ambiguous translated residues. V3J clonotypes were defined by identical inferred V gene, J gene, and CDR3 amino acid sequence. The percentage overlap between two repertoires was calculated by dividing the number of shared unique clonotypes by the size of the smaller repertoire. Richness of each repertoire was evaluated using RTK rarefaction, the Chao1 estimator, and Recon v2.1 estimates of unobserved clonotypes. OLGA was used to compute generation probabilities for all TCRbeta clonotypes that the gDNA method yielded from a few donors. TCRdb stores this immuneACCESS table with in-frame sequences only. Part of the clones is absent; in the studies checked, under half of the shortfall reflects unresolved V genes, and no reason is known for the rest. V, J and clone size derive from that table, while D and trimming were established from the DNA sequence. Within this sample are millions of clones, with 90% to 95% of them counted one time only. Together, the top ten hold roughly 0.15% of the sample.

The donors were healthy, HIV-negative adults with no recently reported acute infections or vaccinations. Every donor was a Caucasian adult living in Nashville, Tennessee, USA. Magnetic negative selection was used to enrich CD4+ T cells, after which naive cells were positively selected on CD45RA and the negative fraction became the memory subset. Blood was collected by leukapheresis, and PBMCs were isolated by Ficoll-Histopaque density gradient centrifugation and then cryopreserved in liquid nitrogen vapor phase. Analytical flow cytometry was used to check the purity and quantity of each magnetically sorted T cell population. Genomic DNA was isolated from every sorted fraction and measured by UV absorbance on a Nanodrop 2000c. The full study reports these points: The genetic and exposure-history diversity represented was limited by the small number of donors. Higher generation probabilities were observed for clonotypes shared by all four sorted-subset donors than for non-shared clonotypes. Based on pairwise subsampling, the degree of clonotype sharing among donors was expected to be affected by sequencing depth. Across several donors, about 4.5% of naive CD4, approximately 4% of naive CD8, approximately 2.5% of memory CD4, and 0.4% to 0.45% of memory CD8 clonotypes were shared. Rarefaction of sorted-subset datasets indicated incomplete sequencing despite the large sequencing depth. Sampling was limited to blood, and TCR repertoires in tissue likely differ from TCR repertoires in blood. Naive subsets generally had larger estimated clonotype richness than memory subsets did.

Of note for this clone: Which antigen it targets is not known. There are no base qualities to consult, and no much larger clone falls within one base.

V and J lose 5 bases and 0 bases, and a span of 11 bases separates them. Counted from cysteine to phenylalanine, this CDR3 has 15 amino acids. Only the CDR3 part of the read is kept: 45 bases, read in frame from the first base. The germline V gene (reference sequence) provides CDR1 LNHDA and CDR2 SQIVND. The receptor was isolated from a man in his late teens or twenties in good health. The sequence is built from TRBV19 and TRBJ2-4, with the D assignment possibly TRBD1 or TRBD2, given 5 matching bases for each. The sample consisted of naive CD4+ T cells sorted from blood. Taken with the paper, the label for cell subset or site translates to: CD45RA+ positively selected. In nucleotide form, the sequence is TGTGCCAGTAGTTCGGGACCCATAGCCAAAAACATTCAGTACTTC. This gives the protein CASSSGPIAKNIQYF.